This entry lists 8 T cell receptor beta chains sequenced from one sample in a study of blood T cell repertoires in COVID-19. The method was immunoSEQ multiplex PCR; TCRdb's version includes in-frame clones alone and lacks a portion of them. The sample lists about 170,000 clones; approximately 79% were seen once. Material: PBMCs or T cells enriched from blood (not recorded which). The receptor set was obtained from a woman in her 70s in a cohort exposed to, infected with or recovered from COVID-19 (not recorded which).

This clone appeared a few times. The rearrangement uses TRBV2 and TRBJ1-2; a weak D match, TRBD1 (5 bases). The CDR3 runs to 13 residues. V lost 6 bases, J lost 5 bases, and 13 bases lay in between. In germline, CDR1 is SNHLY, CDR2 FYNNEI. The CDR3 sequence is CASRAQADYGYTF. CDR3 bases: TGTGCCAGCAGGGCACAGGCGGATTATGGCTACACCTTC.

The DNA for the CDR3 is TGTGCCAGCAGCCTTATAGCGGGTTCTAGCACAGATACGCAGTATTTT. It codes for CASSLIAGSSTDTQYF. The rearrangement joins TRBV7-9 to TRBJ2-3; TRBD2 agrees at 7 bases. The V gene end was trimmed by 5 bases and the J gene end by 0 bases; junction bases not matched to a gene: 8. The germline gives CDR1 SEHNR, CDR2 FQNEAQ (reference sequence). The CDR3 is 16 residues long.

V is TRBV9 and J is TRBJ1-6; 9 bases line up with TRBD1. The CDR3 totals 16 residues. V trimming: 2 bases; J trimming: 6 bases; junction bases outside the gene matches: 6. Germline CDR1 reads SGDLS; CDR2 reads YYNGEE. CDR3 protein: CASSVPRDRANSPLHF. The CDR3 DNA sequence: TGTGCCAGCAGCGTCCCCCGGGACAGGGCTAATTCACCCCTCCACTTT.

This clone turned up a few times. The same CDR3 arises from other DNA sequences in this sample as well. This chain joins TRBV20-1 and TRBJ1-2; D not certain. Per germline, CDR1 DFQATT and CDR2 SNEGSKA (reference sequence). The CDR3 runs to 10 residues. The germline V and J ends were trimmed by 5 bases and 5 bases, with 6 bases remaining between them. The CDR3 spells CSALYYGYTF. The DNA of the CDR3 is TGCAGTGCTCTCTATTATGGCTACACCTTC.

The chain carries TRBV18 and TRBJ1-4; D is uncertain. This CDR3 has 15 amino acids. Trimming left V 3 bases short and J 6 bases short, with 14 bases between. Germline-derived CDR1 and CDR2 are KGHSH and LQKENI. The CDR3 here is CASSPGVGEHEKLFF. CDR3 in DNA: TGTGCCAGCTCACCGGGTGTCGGAGAGCATGAAAAACTGTTTTTT.

This sequence joins TRBV7-8 and TRBJ2-3, with 9 positions matching TRBD2. V lost 0 bases to trimming and J lost 6 bases; unmatched junction nucleotides: 4. The CDR3 covers 15 residues. Germline lookup yields CDR1 SGHVS and CDR2 FQNEAQ. Here the CDR3 DNA reads TGTGCCAGCAGCTTAGCTAGCGGGAGACCGGATACGCAGTATTTT. Amino acid sequence: CASSLASGRPDTQYF.

The chain links TRBV6-5 to TRBJ1-3; D unresolved. The CDR3 has 15 residues. Deletions cut 7 bases from V and 0 bases from J, with 13 bases between. The germline V gene encodes CDR1 MNHEY and CDR2 SVGAGI. CDR3 coding DNA: TGTGCCAGCACCAGCTCGGGGAACTCTGGAAACACCATATATTTT. Protein product: CASTSSGNSGNTIYF.

The chain couples TRBV7-9 to TRBJ2-2; perhaps TRBD1 as D (6 bases). The CDR3 runs 16 residues. Germline CDR1 reads SEHNR; CDR2 reads FQNEAQ (reference sequence). V was shortened by 6 bases and J by 0 bases, with 14 bases between the two germline ends. The CDR3 nucleotides are TGTGCCAGCAGGGATCGACAGGATTCGAACACCGGGGAGCTGTTTTTT. This encodes CASRDRQDSNTGELFF.